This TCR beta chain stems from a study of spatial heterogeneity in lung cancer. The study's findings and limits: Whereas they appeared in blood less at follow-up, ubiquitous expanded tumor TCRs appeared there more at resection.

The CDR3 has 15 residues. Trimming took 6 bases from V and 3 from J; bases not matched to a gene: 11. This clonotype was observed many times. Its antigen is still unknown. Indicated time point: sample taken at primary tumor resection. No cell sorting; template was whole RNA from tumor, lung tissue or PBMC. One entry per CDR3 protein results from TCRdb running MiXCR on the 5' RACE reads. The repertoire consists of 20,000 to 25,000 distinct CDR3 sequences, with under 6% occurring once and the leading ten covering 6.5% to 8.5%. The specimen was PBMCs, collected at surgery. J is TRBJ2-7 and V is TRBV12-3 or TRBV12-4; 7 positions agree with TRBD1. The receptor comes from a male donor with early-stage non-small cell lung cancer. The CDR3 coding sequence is TGTGCCAGCAGGGCCGTTCAGACAGGGAACTACGAGCAGTACTTC. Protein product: CASRAVQTGNYEQYF.